The source of this T cell receptor beta chain is a study of T-cell reconstitution after alpha-beta-depleted transplantation in children. The germline gives CDR1 LNHNV, CDR2 YYDKDF (reference sequence). Trimming took off 8 bases at V and 5 bases at J, with 17 bases between the two ends. The CDR3 totals 14 residues. For TCRbeta, the library was prepared with unique molecular identifiers. TCRdb itself ran the PCR reads through MiXCR, one entry per CDR3 protein. Of around 680,000 distinct CDR3 sequences listed, about 15% are singletons. This clonotype was found a few times. The source material was PBMCs from the stem cell graft donor, sampled from the stem cell graft. V usage is TRBV15 and J usage is TRBJ2-3; D not resolved. The origin of this receptor is a human donor who donated a stem cell graft to a child with acute myeloid leukemia. The CDR3 region is CATRETLGQDTQYF. The CDR3 DNA sequence: TGTGCCACCCGCGAGACCCTTGGGCAAGATACGCAGTATTTT.